The clone carrying this T cell receptor (beta chain) has more than one count but fewer than ten. Its target is unknown. This record comes from a study of CD8+ T cells in alopecia areata. Study-wide results and caveats: The study found higher clonality in lesional than normal scalp, especially in alopecia totalis/universalis.

Germline CDR1 reads GTSNPN; CDR2 reads SVGIG (reference sequence). The germline V and J ends were trimmed by 8 bases and 2 bases, with 17 bases remaining between them. CDR3 size: 14 residues. Sequencing templates came from extracted RNA that was reverse transcribed into cDNA. Produced via immunoSEQ multiplex PCR; TCRdb's table is partial and in-frame only. The data contain about 120,000 clones, 58% of them singletons. The treatment was: oral pan-JAK inhibitor, 5-10 mg twice daily. The sample consisted of CD8+ T cells sorted from blood, taken at week 4, from a patient treated with tofacitinib. This TCR came from a human donor with alopecia areata. The chain employs TRBV30 and TRBJ2-3, with a weak D call TRBD2 (6 bases). The CDR3 sequence is CAHTPGEFTDTQYF. CDR3 sequence (DNA): TGTGCCCACACCCCGGGGGAGTTCACAGATACGCAGTATTTT.